This TCR beta chain was obtained from a study of beta chain features in type 1 diabetes. The wider study: In age, gender and cell yields, patients were similar to healthy donors.

Purity (above 98%) was reached by all sorted populations. Expressed TCRB transcripts were sequenced after all isolated RNA was converted to cDNA. TCRdb keeps only in-frame clones here, not all; method: immunoSEQ multiplex PCR. Of 500,000 to 700,000 clones listed, 15% to 18% are singletons. Per germline, CDR1 SGHDT and CDR2 YYEEEE. The CDR3 consists of 16 residues. V was pared by 0 bases and J by 2 bases, with 12 bases between. This clone was recorded a few times. Its target is unknown. Overall study results and limits: Type 1 diabetes patients had moderately but significantly shorter TCRB CDR3s in all four CD4+ subsets. In the patient group, naive, central memory and Treg TCRB repertoires seemed more alike than in the healthy donor group.

What was sequenced was naive CD4+ T cells from blood. The TCR comes from a man between 18 and 35 years old in good health. The gene calls are TRBV5-6 and TRBJ1-5; TRBD1 is a possible D gene (5 bases). The CDR3 nucleotides read TGTGCCAGCAGCTTGGATAGGGGCGCGGGCAATCAGCCCCAGCATTTT. It is translated as CASSLDRGAGNQPQHF. The full variable domain, its missing parts supplied by reference TRBV5-6 and TRBJ1-5, is DAGVTQSPTHLIKTRGQQVTLRCSPKSGHDTVSWYQQALGQGPQFIFQYYEEEERQRGNFPDRFSGHQFPNYSSELNVNALLLGDSALYLCASSLDRGAGNQPQHFGDGTRLSIL.